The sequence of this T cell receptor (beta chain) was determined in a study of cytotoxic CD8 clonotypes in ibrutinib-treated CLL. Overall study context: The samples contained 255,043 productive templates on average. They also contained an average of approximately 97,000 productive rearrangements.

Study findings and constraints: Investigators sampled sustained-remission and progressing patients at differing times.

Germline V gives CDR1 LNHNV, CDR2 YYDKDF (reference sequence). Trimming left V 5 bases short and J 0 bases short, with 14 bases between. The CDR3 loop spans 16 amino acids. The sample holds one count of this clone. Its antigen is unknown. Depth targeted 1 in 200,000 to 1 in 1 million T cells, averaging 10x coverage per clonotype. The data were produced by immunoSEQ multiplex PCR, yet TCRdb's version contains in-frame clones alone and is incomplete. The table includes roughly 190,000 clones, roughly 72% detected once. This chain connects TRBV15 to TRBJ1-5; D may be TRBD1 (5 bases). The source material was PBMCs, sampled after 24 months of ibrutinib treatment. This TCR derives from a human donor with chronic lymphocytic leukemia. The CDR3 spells CATSGGGDYSNQPQHF. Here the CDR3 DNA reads TGTGCCACCAGCGGGGGAGGCGATTATAGCAATCAGCCCCAGCATTTT.